These T cell receptor beta chains were read from a single sample in a study of T cells in Graves' hyperthyroidism and ophthalmopathy. TCRdb fed the multiplex PCR reads into MiXCR, producing one record per CDR3 protein. The data show 500,000 to 750,000 distinct CDR3 sequences, 15% to 19% seen once. Sequenced sample: blood. The source of these receptors is a woman aged 25-40 years with Graves' hyperthyroidism. CDR3s leave out the opening cysteine and the closing phenylalanine or tryptophan. Each record gives: J gene, V gene, D gene, CDR3 protein. A D gene is named only where the DNA matches it firmly.

TRBJ2-7,TRBV27,TRBD1,ASTSQGARSYEQY
TRBJ2-7,TRBV7-3,TRBD2,ASSSGLVSYEQY
TRBJ2-7,TRBV5-1,-,ASSYRGNRVYEQY
TRBJ1-1,TRBV19,-,ASMEGPLQAF
TRBJ2-1,TRBV24-1,-,ATSDTSRGSAGNEQF
TRBJ1-2,TRBV3-1,-,ASSQDRGYGYT
TRBJ1-2,TRBV9,TRBD1,ASSVEDRGLVGYT
TRBJ2-3,TRBV20-1,-,SARDSKGLGTDTQY
TRBJ2-1,TRBV4-3,TRBD2,ASSPRGTGGPLDEQF
TRBJ1-4,TRBV7-3,-,ASSRAVNEKLF
TRBJ1-1,TRBV29-1,TRBD1,SAQRTGNTEAF
TRBJ1-6,TRBV12-3/TRBV12-4,-,ASTSGTDNSPLH
TRBJ2-3,TRBV20-1,TRBD2,SAPRIAGVDTQY
TRBJ2-7,TRBV28,TRBD2,ASSLWRETSYEQY
TRBJ2-7,TRBV6-2/TRBV6-3,TRBD2,ASSRTSGTYEQY
TRBJ2-1,TRBV7-8,TRBD2,ATRLAVNNEQF
TRBJ1-1,TRBV27,-,ASSLSGTDTTVDTEAF
TRBJ1-1,TRBV5-5,-,ASSLLNRNTEAF
TRBJ2-2,TRBV7-3,-,ASSQGRPTNTGELF
TRBJ2-5,TRBV7-2,-,ASSIKSHRWGLGETQY
TRBJ2-1,TRBV4-2,-,ASSQAPGSHNEQF
TRBJ1-5,TRBV30,-,AWSTGNSNQPQH
TRBJ1-6,TRBV27,-,ASSSLGGYNSPLH
TRBJ2-7,TRBV6-2/TRBV6-3,-,ASTSPGGSLSYEQY
TRBJ2-7,TRBV9,-,ASSREKGSYEQY
TRBJ2-7,TRBV14,TRBD1,ASSPGTGLDEQY
TRBJ1-2,TRBV7-9,-,ASSTHANGRYGYT
TRBJ2-7,TRBV7-9,-,ASSSSLGSDEQY
TRBJ1-2,TRBV5-6,-,ASSPPSPSPHYGYT
TRBJ2-1,TRBV4-1,TRBD1,ASSQGPGQGAHEQF
TRBJ2-3,TRBV7-3,-,ASSLTDTGDTQY
TRBJ2-1,TRBV4-1,-,ASSPHMDSGLNEQF
TRBJ2-7,TRBV28,TRBD2,ASSLWASGSYEQY
TRBJ2-6,TRBV9,-,ASSVWTVGANVLT
TRBJ2-1,TRBV5-5,TRBD2,ASSMTSGKHYEQF
TRBJ2-5,TRBV5-1,-,ASSRGTVGEETQY
TRBJ2-7,TRBV30,-,ALTDGSQVTYEQY
TRBJ2-5,TRBV4-1,-,ASSGGTTPLVETQY
TRBJ2-7,TRBV30,-,AWSVETPYEQY
TRBJ2-3,TRBV2,-,ASFVGGRGPRGDTQY
TRBJ1-4,TRBV7-9,-,ASSLAGRVATNEKLF
TRBJ2-3,TRBV7-3,TRBD2,ASSPQGLAGLDTQY
TRBJ2-6,TRBV29-1,-,SVESGANVLT
TRBJ2-1,TRBV27,TRBD2,ASRLAGDNEQF
TRBJ2-2,TRBV7-3,-,ASSLMNRGGTGELF
TRBJ1-5,TRBV7-8,TRBD1,ASSASGTGSQPQH
TRBJ2-5,TRBV13,TRBD2,ASTPSGSETQY
TRBJ2-7,TRBV5-1,TRBD1,ASSWAGTGGSYEQY
TRBJ2-3,TRBV6-2/TRBV6-3,-,ASSYSMPGTDTQY
TRBJ2-7,TRBV2,TRBD2,ASSARLALSYEQY
TRBJ2-1,TRBV30,-,ALELNEQF